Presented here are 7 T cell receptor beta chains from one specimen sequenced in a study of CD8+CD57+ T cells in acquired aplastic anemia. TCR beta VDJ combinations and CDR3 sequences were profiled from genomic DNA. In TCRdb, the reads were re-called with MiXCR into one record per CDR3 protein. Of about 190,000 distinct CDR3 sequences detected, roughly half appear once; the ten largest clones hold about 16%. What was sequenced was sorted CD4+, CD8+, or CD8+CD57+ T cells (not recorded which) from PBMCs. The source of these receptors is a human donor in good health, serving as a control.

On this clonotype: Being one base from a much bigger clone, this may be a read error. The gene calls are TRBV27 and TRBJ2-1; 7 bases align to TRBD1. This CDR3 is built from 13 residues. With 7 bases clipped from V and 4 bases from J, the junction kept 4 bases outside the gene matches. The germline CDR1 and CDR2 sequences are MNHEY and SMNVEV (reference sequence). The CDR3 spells CASKQGTYNEQFF. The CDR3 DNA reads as TGTGCCAGCAAACAGGGGACGTACAATGAGCAGTTCTTC.

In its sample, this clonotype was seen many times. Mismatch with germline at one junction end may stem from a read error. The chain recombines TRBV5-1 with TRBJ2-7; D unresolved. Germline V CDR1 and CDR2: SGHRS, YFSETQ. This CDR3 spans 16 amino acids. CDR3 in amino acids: CASSLRPDEAVYGQYF. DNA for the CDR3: TGCGCCAGCAGCTTGAGGCCCGACGAGGCGGTCTACGGGCAGTACTTC.

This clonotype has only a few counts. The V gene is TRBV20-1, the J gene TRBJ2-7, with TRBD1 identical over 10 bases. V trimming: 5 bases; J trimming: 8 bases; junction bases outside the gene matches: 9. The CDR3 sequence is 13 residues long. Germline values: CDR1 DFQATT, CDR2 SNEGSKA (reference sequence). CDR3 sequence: CSALPGQGTQQYF. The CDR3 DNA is TGCAGTGCTCTCCCGGGACAGGGGACTCAGCAGTACTTC.

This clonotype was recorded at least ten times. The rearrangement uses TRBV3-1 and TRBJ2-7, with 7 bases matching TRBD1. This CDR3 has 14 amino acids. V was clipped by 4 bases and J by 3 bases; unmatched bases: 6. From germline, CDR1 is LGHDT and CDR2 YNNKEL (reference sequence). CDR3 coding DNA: TGTGCCAGCAGCCCTACGACAGGGAGCTACGAGCAGTACTTC. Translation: CASSPTTGSYEQYF.

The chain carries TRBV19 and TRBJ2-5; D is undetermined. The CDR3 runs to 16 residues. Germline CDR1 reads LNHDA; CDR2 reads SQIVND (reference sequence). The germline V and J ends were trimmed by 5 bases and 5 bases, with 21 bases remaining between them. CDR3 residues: CASSATLISDVETQYF. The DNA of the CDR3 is TGTGCCAGTAGTGCGACATTGATCTCAGACGTTGAGACCCAGTACTTC.

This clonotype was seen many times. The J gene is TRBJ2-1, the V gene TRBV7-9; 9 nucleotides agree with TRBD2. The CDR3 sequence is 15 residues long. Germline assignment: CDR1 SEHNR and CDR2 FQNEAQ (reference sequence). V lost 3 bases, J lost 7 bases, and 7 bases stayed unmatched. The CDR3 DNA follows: TGTGCCAGCAGCTTCAGCGGGGGGTATGATAATGAGCAGTTCTTC. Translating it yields CASSFSGGYDNEQFF.

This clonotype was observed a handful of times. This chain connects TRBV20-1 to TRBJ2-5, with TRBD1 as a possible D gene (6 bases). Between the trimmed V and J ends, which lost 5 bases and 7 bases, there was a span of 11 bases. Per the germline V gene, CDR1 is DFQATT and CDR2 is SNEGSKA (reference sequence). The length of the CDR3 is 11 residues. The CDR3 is CSADSRGTQYF. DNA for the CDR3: TGCAGTGCTGATTCCAGGGGGACCCAGTACTTC.